The source of this TCR beta chain is a study of cytomegalovirus exposure and HLA in healthy donors. The V and J ends lost 3 bases and 7 bases, in that order; junction bases with no gene match: 8. The CDR3 totals 15 residues. Germline-derived CDR1 and CDR2 are SGHDN and FVKESK. Amplification used 60 Vbeta primers and 13 Jbeta primers. Method: immunoSEQ multiplex PCR; TCRdb's copy keeps in-frame clones and lacks some. Of about 140,000 clones in the sample, approximately 80% were seen once. About this clone itself: What it recognizes is unknown.

Study results and limitations: Of the V segments, some could not be distinguished, including TRBV6-2 and TRBV6-3, and were excluded. Most TCR sequences were rare, but some public TCRs occurred in many donors.

This receptor was obtained from an older woman in good health and CMV-seropositive. Sequenced input: PBMCs. The genes are TRBV14 and TRBJ2-3; 9 positions match TRBD1. The DNA for the CDR3 is TGTGCCAGCAGCCATCGGGGACAGGGAGCCTATACGCAGTATTTT. This sequence encodes CASSHRGQGAYTQYF. The whole variable domain, filled in from reference TRBV14 and TRBJ2-3, reads EAGVTQFPSHSVIEKGQTVTLRCDPISGHDNLYWYRRVMGKEIKFLLHFVKESKQDESGMPNNRFLAERTGGTYSTLKVQPAELEDSGVYFCASSHRGQGAYTQYFGPGTRLTVL.